This T cell receptor (beta chain) derives from a study of control samples from healthy donors and cancer patients (dated by TCRdb to about 2020). The library came from the immunoSEQ multiplex PCR assay. This immuneACCESS table, as held by TCRdb, lists in-frame sequences with V and J called but not all clones. Of the missing ones, under half trace to an unresolved V gene in checked studies; the others have no known cause. Within this sample are tens of thousands of clones, with approximately 90% of them counted one time only. Clones ranked in the top ten supply about 1.5% of the sample. Per the germline V gene (reference sequence), LNHDA is the CDR1 and SQIVND is the CDR2. V trim: 6 bases; J trim: 1 base; unmatched bases: 0. Inclusive of the bounding cysteine and phenylalanine, the CDR3 is 14 residues long. Only CDR3 DNA remains: 42 bases, in frame from the first base. Worth noting for this clone: Its antigen is not yet known. One base away there is no much larger clone; base qualities are not given.

The sequence joins TRBV19 to TRBJ2-3, and TRBD1 matches 11 of the central bases. This TCR derives from a woman between 40 and 55 years old with lung cancer. The specimen was PBMCs. The DNA reads as follows: TGTGCCAGTAGGGGACAGGGGGGCACAGATACGCAGTATTTT. Its protein product is CASRGQGGTDTQYF.